Reported below is one T cell receptor (beta chain). The table lists this clone with a few counts. No antigen is known for it. No base-level quality is on record; no much larger clone is a single base apart. Between the V and J ends, shortened by 2 bases and 3 bases respectively, the junction contains 11 bases. The cysteine opens and the phenylalanine closes a CDR3 of 13 amino acids. The read is trimmed to its CDR3 DNA, 39 bases read in frame from base 1. Per the germline V gene (reference sequence), GTSNPN is the CDR1 and SVGIG is the CDR2. This specimen belongs to a study of CD8+ T cells in alopecia areata (dated by TCRdb to the late 2010s). Some background on the complete study: The treated patients took part in an open-label pilot trial in which moderate-to-severe alopecia areata was treated with oral tofacitinib at 5 to 10 mg twice daily. Disease severity in treated patients was measured with the SALT score, which quantifies the percentage of affected scalp surface area. Scalp clonality was compared across normal scalp (n=4), patchy alopecia areata scalp (n=8), and alopecia totalis/universalis scalp (n=8). Patients on tofacitinib were biopsied at baseline and after 4 and 24 weeks of treatment, and several of the patients also had a later scalp biopsy. To study T cell clonal expansion in alopecia areata, the researchers applied high-throughput TCRbeta sequencing to both the C3H/HeJ mouse model and human patients. RNA came from the PAXgene miRNA kit for fixed scalp, the miRNeasy kit for PBMCs, and the RNeasy kit for mouse skin. TCRbeta CDR3 regions were amplified by immunoSEQ multiplex PCR with 35 Vbeta forward and 13 Jbeta reverse primers. Tofacitinib was administered for 6 to 18 months, and 6 months of follow-up off drug were then conducted to assess delayed response and recurrence. Human TCRbeta sequencing covered scalp tissue and sorted CD4+ and CD8+ peripheral blood T cells from patchy and totalis/universalis alopecia areata patients and healthy controls.

Study-level results and caveats: Compared with mice, TCR sequences shared between patients were less clear, possibly partly because of HLA diversity across the patient population. Higher clonality and more expanded CD8+ clones were observed in lesional scalp than in normal scalp, particularly in alopecia totalis/universalis, a finding suggestive of antigenic drive. With tofacitinib, both scalp clonality and the number of expanded CD8+ clones among the top 100 scalp clones went down significantly. Because the treated cohort was small and had only one nonresponder, larger studies are needed to examine links between baseline CD8+ expansion and response. Many expanded lesional clones persisted in scalp and blood during tofacitinib treatment, which may partly explain relapse after stopping treatment. Resident alphabeta T cells in normal human skin are also sequenced, complicating scalp TCR repertoire analysis, unlike mouse skin dominated by gammadelta T cells.

The library came from the immunoSEQ multiplex PCR assay. For TCR sequencing, RNA was extracted from every sample and reverse transcribed into cDNA to serve as template. SuperScript III was used to make first-strand cDNA, primed with a 2:1 mix of oligo-dT and random hexamers. Amplification bias was assessed with a synthetic immune receptor repertoire, and residual bias was removed computationally. The study's own analysis went as follows. After raw reads were preprocessed to remove errors, the CDR3 was defined following IMGT conventions as running from the conserved cysteine to phenylalanine. Clonality was calculated as 1 minus Shannon entropy normalized by log2 of the number of productive unique TCRs. Scalp TCRbeta sequences were cross-referenced with sorted blood CD4 and CD8 repertoires so that the CD4 or CD8 identity of scalp clones could be inferred. The table was pulled from immuneACCESS by TCRdb, which kept in-frame rearrangements only. Such tables lose some clones; where checked, under half of the loss comes from unresolved V genes, and the rest has no known cause. For V, J and clone size, that table is used; D and trimming come from the DNA. Here the sample has 210,000 or so clones; roughly three fifths occur a single time. The top ten clones comprise 0.95% to 1.5% of the sample.

Explained via the paper, the treatment or condition label denotes: oral pan-JAK inhibitor, 5-10 mg twice daily. From alopecia areata patients, peripheral blood was collected along with lesional scalp punch biopsies. PBMCs were isolated by density centrifugation and stained for CD3, CD4 and CD8, and CD4+ and CD8+ T cells were sorted on a FACSAria. The rearranged chain carries TRBV30 and TRBJ2-7; the D gene is perhaps TRBD1, on 5 matching bases. This TCR was sampled from a human donor with alopecia areata. The sample was CD4+ T cells sorted from blood, taken between weeks 44 and 45, from a patient treated with tofacitinib. CDR3 loop: CAWSPDSNYEQYF. The DNA sequence follows: TGTGCCTGGAGTCCAGACAGCAACTACGAGCAGTACTTC. The full variable domain, completed from the reference TRBV30 and TRBJ2-7 proteins outside the CDR3, reads SQTIHQWPATLVQPVGSPLSLECTVEGTSNPNLYWYRQAAGRGLQLLFYSVGIGQISSEVPQNLSASRPQDRQFILSSKKLLLSDSGFYLCAWSPDSNYEQYFGPGTRLTVT.